The 27 T cell receptor beta chains below all came from one sample that was sequenced in a study of cytomegalovirus exposure and HLA in healthy donors. The primer mix had 60 Vbeta and 13 Jbeta primers. The method was immunoSEQ multiplex PCR; TCRdb's version includes in-frame clones alone and lacks a portion of them. The sample includes approximately 220,000 clones, approximately 80% of them seen just once. The sequenced sample consisted of PBMCs. These TCRs come from a girl under 18 in good health and CMV-seronegative.

The chain carries TRBV6-1 and TRBJ1-1; no firm D call. CDR3 length: 11 amino acids. The ends were cut back, 8 bases at V and 4 bases at J, with 8 bases in the middle. Germline V gene lookup returns CDR1 MNHNS and CDR2 SASEGT. DNA of the CDR3: TGTGCCAGCTCACCCAGCACTGAAGCTTTCTTT. Its protein product is CASSPSTEAFF.

The chain joins TRBV6-6 to TRBJ1-5, with D tentatively TRBD1 (5 bases). V lost 4 bases to trimming and J lost 5 bases, with 15 bases between them. Per germline, CDR1 MNHNY and CDR2 SVGAGI (reference sequence). This CDR3 is 15 amino acids long. The CDR3 loop reads CASSLRDGGYQPQHF. The CDR3, as DNA: TGTGCCAGCAGTTTGCGGGACGGCGGCTATCAGCCCCAGCATTTT.

The chain couples TRBV7-2 to TRBJ1-1; perhaps TRBD1 as D (6 bases). CDR3 length: 14 amino acids. V was cut by 4 bases and J by 6 bases, with 15 bases left in between. Per germline, CDR1 SGHTA and CDR2 FQGNSA. The CDR3 loop reads CASSSFTGSAEAFF. DNA for the CDR3: TGTGCCAGCAGCTCCTTCACAGGGAGCGCTGAAGCTTTCTTT.

In its sample, this clone was seen once. The V gene is TRBV19, the J gene TRBJ2-7; TRBD2 matches at 12 bases. Germline CDR1 is LNHDA and CDR2 is SQIVND (reference sequence). The CDR3 consists of 15 residues. V shed 4 bases, J shed 0 bases, and the junction held 1 base outside the gene matches. CDR3 DNA: TGTGCCAGTAGTACGACTAGCGGGAGCTCCTACGAGCAGTACTTC. This translates into CASSTTSGSSYEQYF.

The chain has TRBV25-1 and TRBJ2-3; a possible D gene is TRBD1 (6 bases). V gave up 4 bases and J gave up 3 bases, with 14 bases separating them. Germline CDR1 is MGHDK and CDR2 is SYGVNS. There are 15 residues in the CDR3. The CDR3: CASSGPGALTDTQYF. In DNA, the CDR3 is TGTGCCAGCAGTGGTCCAGGGGCTCTGACAGATACGCAGTATTTT.

This chain joins TRBV10-3 and TRBJ2-1; 9 bases fit TRBD2. Germline lookup yields CDR1 ENHRY and CDR2 SYGVKD. The CDR3 consists of 15 residues. Trimming removed 2 bases from V and 4 bases from J; junction bases left unmatched: 3. This CDR3 is CAISEAGLAYNEQFF. The CDR3, as DNA: TGTGCCATCAGTGAGGCGGGACTAGCTTACAATGAGCAGTTCTTC.

This clone appeared once. The chain uses TRBV30 and TRBJ1-1, with 9 positions matching TRBD1. V dropped 3 bases and J dropped 3; count of bases not matched to a gene: 5. The germline gives CDR1 GTSNPN, CDR2 SVGIG (reference sequence). CDR3 size: 14 residues. The CDR3 spells CAWRNRGRYTEAFF. The CDR3 DNA is TGTGCCTGGAGGAACAGGGGGCGATACACTGAAGCTTTCTTT.

The chain has TRBV27 and TRBJ1-2, with D perhaps TRBD1 (5 bases). The CDR3 is 13 amino acids. Germline V gene sequence: CDR1 MNHEY, CDR2 SMNVEV (reference sequence). Trimming shortened V by 5 bases and J by 8 bases, and 15 bases separated the two germline ends. The CDR3 reads CASSPRRVGGYTF. The CDR3 nucleotides read TGTGCCAGCAGTCCCCGCAGGGTGGGGGGCTACACCTTC.

In its sample, this clone was seen a few times. V and J are TRBV4-3 and TRBJ1-1; D is perhaps TRBD1 (5 bases). CDR3 length: 15 residues. The germline CDR1 and CDR2 sequences are LGHNA and YSLEER. V shed 4 bases and J shed 3 bases, with 15 bases lying between them. The CDR3 sequence is CASSRRKGRHTEAFF. In DNA, the CDR3 is TGCGCCAGCAGCCGTCGGAAGGGGAGGCACACTGAAGCTTTCTTT.

The V and J genes are TRBV27 and TRBJ2-1; D gene unclear. Germline CDR1 MNHEY, CDR2 SMNVEV (reference sequence). The CDR3 loop spans 16 amino acids. Trimming cost V 2 bases and J 4 bases, with 15 bases left between them. CDR3 sequence reads: CASSLSVLRGYNEQFF. The CDR3 DNA reads as TGTGCCAGCAGTTTAAGCGTACTCCGAGGTTACAATGAGCAGTTCTTC.

The J gene is TRBJ2-7, the V gene TRBV29-1; 14 bases fit TRBD2. The germline CDR1 and CDR2 sequences are SQVTM and ANQGSEA. V was clipped by 6 bases and J by 0 bases; unmatched bases: 4. CDR3 length: 15 residues. The DNA for the CDR3 is TGCAGCGTGACGGGACTAGCGGGGGCCTCCTACGAGCAGTACTTC. Its protein product is CSVTGLAGASYEQYF.

This clone was seen more than once but under ten times. This chain connects TRBV2 to TRBJ1-5, with D uncertain. This CDR3 region has 13 residues. Looked up from germline, CDR1 is SNHLY and CDR2 is FYNNEI. The V end was cut by 7 bases, the J end by 0 bases, with 7 bases between. The DNA of the CDR3 is TGTGCCAGCACCCTCGTTAGCAATCAGCCCCAGCATTTT. It codes for CASTLVSNQPQHF.

Only a few counts were recorded for this clone. V gene TRBV9 combines with J gene TRBJ1-5, with D possibly matching TRBD1 (5 bases). The CDR3 runs 15 residues. Trimming stripped 8 bases from V and 0 bases from J, with 15 bases between. Per the germline V gene, CDR1 is SGDLS and CDR2 is YYNGEE. This chain's CDR3 is CARQGFIYSNQPQHF. CDR3 bases: TGTGCCAGGCAGGGATTTATCTATAGCAATCAGCCCCAGCATTTT.

This sequence joins TRBV28 and TRBJ2-1; 7 positions agree with TRBD2. Germline V lookup: CDR1 MDHEN, CDR2 SYDVKM. This CDR3 has 15 residues. The ends lost 6 bases at V and 6 bases at J; junction bases unmatched: 11. The CDR3 is CASSGGSGLSNEQFF. The CDR3 coding sequence is TGTGCCAGCAGCGGGGGGAGCGGGCTAAGCAATGAGCAGTTCTTC.

The gene calls are TRBV15 and TRBJ1-5; D remains unclear. V lost 0 bases and J lost 0, with 9 bases in between. CDR1 is LNHNV, CDR2 YYDKDF, per germline (reference sequence). The CDR3 is 16 amino acids. The chain's CDR3 is CATSRDWATSNQPQHF. DNA for the CDR3: TGTGCCACCAGCAGAGATTGGGCAACTAGCAATCAGCCCCAGCATTTT.

This chain links TRBV28 with TRBJ2-7, with a weak D call TRBD2 (7 bases). The CDR3 runs 14 residues. In germline, CDR1 is MDHEN, CDR2 SYDVKM. Trimming removed 5 bases from V and 4 bases from J, with 15 bases in between. CDR3 sequence reads: CASSLFEGGYEQYF. The CDR3 nucleotides are TGTGCCAGCAGTCTCTTTGAGGGGGGGTACGAGCAGTACTTC.

V and J are TRBV18 and TRBJ2-3; no firm D call. From germline, CDR1 is KGHSH and CDR2 LQKENI. The V end lost 3 bases, the J end lost 4 bases, and 5 bases lay between the germline ends. The CDR3 has 12 residues. Here the CDR3 DNA reads TGTGCCAGCTCACCTTATGCAGATACGCAGTATTTT. It specifies CASSPYADTQYF.

V gene TRBV30 combines with J gene TRBJ1-2; 9 nucleotides align to TRBD1. Germline V gene data show CDR1 as GTSNPN and CDR2 as SVGIG (reference sequence). The trim removed 4 bases at V and 8 bases at J, leaving 5 bases unmatched. This CDR3 contains 12 residues. CDR3 protein: CAWNRGPGGYTF. CDR3 DNA: TGTGCCTGGAACAGGGGGCCCGGGGGCTACACCTTC.

This clone appeared a single time. This sequence joins TRBV5-1 and TRBJ2-3; 9 bases agree with TRBD2. Germline assignment: CDR1 SGHRS and CDR2 YFSETQ. V trimming: 4 bases; J trimming: 0 bases; junction bases outside the gene matches: 9. This CDR3 has 17 residues. The CDR3: CASSPLAGEGSTDTQYF. Here the CDR3 DNA reads TGCGCCAGCAGCCCATTAGCGGGAGAGGGTAGCACAGATACGCAGTATTTT.

J is TRBJ2-5 and V is TRBV4-1; a weak D match, TRBD2 (5 bases). Trimming took off 2 bases at V and 9 bases at J, with 22 bases between the two ends. The CDR3 covers 16 residues. Germline values: CDR1 MGHRA, CDR2 YSYEKL. The CDR3 DNA reads TGCGCCAGCAGCCAACTCCCCCGGAGCGGCCCTGGGTCCCAGTACTTC. Residues: CASSQLPRSGPGSQYF.

The chain combines TRBV7-2 with TRBJ2-5; 14 bases align to TRBD2. The germline gives CDR1 SGHTA, CDR2 FQGNSA. The trim removed 5 bases at V and 5 bases at J, leaving 10 bases unmatched. This CDR3 is built from 17 residues. CDR3 loop: CASSQTSGRAIRETQYF. As DNA, the CDR3 is TGTGCCAGCAGCCAGACTAGCGGGAGGGCCATTAGGGAGACCCAGTACTTC.

With respect to this clone: This CDR3 is also generated by other DNA sequences in the sample. The chain employs TRBV7-2 and TRBJ1-5; D gene unclear. This CDR3 contains 15 residues. V was clipped by 1 base and J by 6 bases, with 13 bases between them. Germline V gives CDR1 SGHTA, CDR2 FQGNSA. For the CDR3, the DNA is TGTGCCAGCAGCTTAGAGGGTAATGCGGGTCAGCCCCAGCATTTT. Its protein product is CASSLEGNAGQPQHF.

This clone has only a few counts. The rearrangement uses TRBV28 and TRBJ1-2; 9 bases map to TRBD1. Per germline, CDR1 MDHEN and CDR2 SYDVKM. Trimming at V came to 5 bases and at J to 8 bases, leaving 9 bases not matched to a gene. The CDR3 totals 14 residues. CDR3 nucleotides: TGTGCCAGCAGTACCATGGGACAGGGAAAAGGCTACACCTTC. Protein sequence: CASSTMGQGKGYTF.

This clone was observed a few times. The V gene is TRBV29-1, the J gene TRBJ2-1, with 10 positions matching TRBD1. J was trimmed by 6 bases and V by 7 bases; bases with no gene match: 12. CDR3 size: 15 residues. The V gene's germline CDR1 is SQVTM and CDR2 ANQGSEA. CDR3 sequence reads: CSAARGTGAVNEQFF. CDR3 DNA: TGCAGCGCTGCGAGGGGGACAGGGGCCGTCAATGAGCAGTTCTTC.

The CDR3 loop reads CASSRSGSNQPQHF. The CDR3, as DNA: TGTGCCAGCAGTCGGTCAGGGAGCAATCAGCCCCAGCATTTT. This chain uses TRBV25-1 with TRBJ1-5; a weak D match, TRBD1 (5 bases). Germline V gene sequence: CDR1 MGHDK, CDR2 SYGVNS. This CDR3 spans 14 amino acids. V lost 5 bases and J lost 1, with 9 bases in between.

The gene calls are TRBV7-2 and TRBJ2-1; no reliable D call. Germline V gene data show CDR1 as SGHTA and CDR2 as FQGNSA. This CDR3 contains 12 residues. V was clipped by 5 bases and J by 12 bases, with 14 bases between them. The CDR3 region has the DNA TGTGCCAGCAGCCTGGAAAACTACGGGCAGTTCTTC. This translates into CASSLENYGQFF.

This clone was counted between two and nine times. J is TRBJ1-6 and V is TRBV2, with D uncertain. Between the trimmed V and J ends, which lost 5 bases and 15 bases, there was a span of 17 bases. Germline values: CDR1 SNHLY, CDR2 FYNNEI. This CDR3 has 13 amino acids. The CDR3 DNA is TGTGCCAGCAGTCTCGACCCGGTCGGGTACCTCCACTTT. Amino acids: CASSLDPVGYLHF.